This T cell receptor (beta chain) appears in the sequencing data of a study of T cell responses to AZD1222 COVID-19 vaccine. Data came from immunoSEQ multiplex PCR; TCRdb stores just in-frame clones and leaves some out. Of over 100,000 clones listed, approximately 84% are singletons. The V gene lost 5 bases and the J gene lost 8 bases, with 9 bases spanning the gap. The CDR3 covers 12 residues. Germline CDR1 and CDR2: SGHAT and FQDESV (reference sequence). This sample comprised peripheral blood, obtained on day 0 of AZD1222 vaccination. The TCR comes from an adult in good health. The V and J genes are TRBV11-1 and TRBJ2-2; the D is unclear. The CDR3 region is CASSHPPGELFF. The CDR3 DNA follows: TGTGCCAGCAGCCATCCCCCGGGGGAGCTGTTTTTT. The whole variable domain, filled in from reference TRBV11-1 and TRBJ2-2, reads EAEVAQSPRYKITEKSQAVAFWCDPISGHATLYWYRQILGQGPELLVQFQDESVVDDSQLPKDRFSAERLKGVDSTLKIQPAELGDSAMYLCASSHPPGELFFGEGSRLTVL.